What follows is one T cell receptor (beta chain) and its context. This clone was seen a handful of times. It lacks a known antigen. The read falls 3 residues short of the CDR3 end, and the missing part is taken from the germline J gene. For sequencing, equivalent amounts of genomic DNA were input from CVID and control samples. For every sample, a 60 bp segment covering the rearranged TCRbeta CDR3 region was amplified and then sequenced. TCRbeta amplification used the immunoSEQ assay, a bias-corrected multiplex PCR with high-throughput sequencing. For the original study's pipeline: Every unique nucleotide sequence was considered a clone and was annotated with V, D and J genes, copy number and frequency. Sequences were labeled productive if in frame, and non-productive if out of frame or containing stop codons. As previously described, clonality was computed from Shannon's entropy. The predicted amino acid sequences of productive clones were used to derive the mean CDR3 Kyte-Doolittle hydropathy. Hierarchical clustering of scaled V gene usage was performed with the R hclust function using Manhattan distance and complete linkage. To assess clone sharing by CDR3 amino acid sequence, 12 repertoires per group were resampled over 100 rounds. The repertoires were searched for 60 to 70 published EBV-specific TCRbeta sequences and some 240 published CMV-specific TCRbeta sequences. Analysis left out a couple of CVID samples that produced under 10,000 sequences, so 35 to 50 CVID repertoires remained. The immuneACCESS repertoire file appears here via TCRdb, limited to in-frame rearrangements. These files lack a portion of the clones; in checked studies, under half of the deficit traces to unresolved V genes, and the cause of the others is not known. V, J and clone size are those of that table, while D and trimming were read from the DNA. The sample records tens of thousands of clones, none occurring a single time. 6.1% of the sample is in the top ten clones.

This specimen comes from a study of T cell clonality in common variable immunodeficiency (dated by TCRdb to 2013 to 2016). Broader findings and caveats from the paper: Although equal DNA input was used, an average of approximately 82,000 unique sequences per sample was obtained for controls, compared with around 32,000 for CVID samples. CVID TCRbeta sequences reportedly showed fewer deletions and N-nucleotide insertions and lacked highly modified clones with 13 or more V deletions. TCRbeta clonality was higher in CVID subjects than in healthy controls (t-test p = 0.018), and the increase was most characteristic of about a third of subjects. According to the authors, finding the cause of the higher clonality in CVID would require sequencing the repertoires of T cell subpopulations. Correlations between repertoire features and clinical complications were limited by patient heterogeneity within the CVID cohort. Healthy controls shared more TCRbeta clones with each other than CVID subjects shared among themselves (p < 0.0001).

Diagnosis of CVID followed standard criteria, namely serum IgG, IgA and/or IgM below the normal range together with specific antibody deficiency. A total of roughly 44 subjects (about 15 female and roughly 29 male; age range roughly 9 to 70 years, mean age roughly 40) were included in the CVID group. Predominantly Caucasian heritage was noted among both the CVID patients and the healthy controls. All CVID subjects had received replacement immunoglobulin therapy for at least one year at the time of study participation. At blood collection, none of the CVID subjects was ill or on immunomodulatory or immunosuppressive medication. Heparinized peripheral whole blood samples of about 4.5 to 9 ml were collected from each donor. Genomic DNA from adults with common variable immune deficiency (CVID) and from healthy adult controls was the source for sequencing TCRbeta CDR3 repertoires. Diluted blood was density-centrifuged over Hypaque 1077 or Ficoll-Paque to isolate peripheral blood mononuclear cells. Unsorted mononuclear cells served as the source of genomic DNA, which was extracted either by Qiagen column purification or by a centrifugation-based method.

From the germline V gene (reference sequence), CDR1 is LNHDA and CDR2 is SQIVND. From its cysteine to its phenylalanine, the CDR3 spans 16 amino acids. Part of the CDR3 DNA is given, 39 bases translated from base 1. Trimming takes 3 bases from V and 2 bases from J, and the germline ends sit 17 bases apart. The sequenced sample consisted of peripheral blood mononuclear cells. The origin of this receptor is a human donor with common variable immunodeficiency. Recombination connected TRBV19 to TRBJ2-7; the D gene remains uncertain. The sequenced part of the CDR3 DNA is TGTGCCAGTAGTATCTCCCAGACGCCTAGTCCCTACGAG. It is translated as CASSISQTPSPYE. Given in full, the CDR3 is CASSISQTPSPYEQYF.